This T cell receptor beta chain derives from a study of T cell responses to AZD1222 COVID-19 vaccine. Study-wide results and caveats: When two AZD1222 doses had been given, Spike-specific TCR breadth and depth rose. In a largely white British group with more females than males, clonal diversity was possibly underestimated. Among spike-specific TCRs, nearly half reportedly target unmutated variant regions.

CDR3 size: 15 residues. CDR1 is MNHEY and CDR2 is SVGAGI in the germline V gene. V lost 4 bases and J lost 1, with 11 bases in between. A note on this clone: Its antigen is unknown.

Method: immunoSEQ multiplex PCR; TCRdb's copy keeps in-frame clones and lacks some. This sample has 85,000 to 130,000 clones, with around 89% found just once. This receptor was obtained from an adult in good health. This material consisted of peripheral blood, taken on day 0 of AZD1222 vaccination. This chain connects TRBV6-5 to TRBJ1-5, with a possible D match to TRBD1 (6 bases). Here the CDR3 reads CASSSRGASNQPQHF. The CDR3 DNA reads as TGTGCCAGCAGTTCCAGGGGCGCGAGCAATCAGCCCCAGCATTTT.